These 31 T cell receptor beta chains were sequenced from one sample in a study of cytomegalovirus exposure and HLA in healthy donors. Vbeta (60) and Jbeta (13) primers were used in the PCR. The table came from immunoSEQ multiplex PCR; TCRdb's copy has only in-frame clones and leaves some out. The sample shows hundreds of thousands of clones, approximately 82% of them seen only once. Material: PBMCs. The origin of the receptors is a man in his late teens or twenties in good health and CMV-seronegative.

V gene TRBV2 combines with J gene TRBJ1-2; D is uncertain. The CDR3 contains 13 residues. V lost 2 bases and J lost 5, with 9 bases in between. CDR1 SNHLY and CDR2 FYNNEI come from the germline V gene. In DNA form, the CDR3 reads TGTGCCAGCAGTGAACGGTCGGGGTATGGCTACACCTTC. It codes for CASSERSGYGYTF.

The V call is TRBV11-2, the J call TRBJ2-7, with TRBD1 matching 9 bases. J gave up 6 bases and V 1 base, and 10 bases lay outside the gene matches. This CDR3 is 16 amino acids long. From germline, CDR1 is SGHAT and CDR2 FQNNGV. CDR3 nucleotides: TGTGCCAGCAGCTTAGCACTTCCGGGACAGGGAGGCGAGCAGTACTTC. Protein: CASSLALPGQGGEQYF.

This rearrangement joins TRBV9 to TRBJ2-3; D uncertain. Germline V lookup: CDR1 SGDLS, CDR2 YYNGEE. V gave up 2 bases and J gave up 2 bases, with 9 bases separating them. This CDR3 has 14 residues. DNA for the CDR3: TGTGCCAGCAGCGTTTGGGCCCTCACAGATACGCAGTATTTT. Its translation is CASSVWALTDTQYF.

This chain links TRBV10-3 with TRBJ1-2; 7 nucleotides line up with TRBD1. Germline trimming cut 0 bases from V and 5 bases from J; bases unmatched to any gene: 9. Germline-derived CDR1 and CDR2 are ENHRY and SYGVKD. The CDR3 is made up of 16 amino acids. CDR3 region: CAISESWTGDQYGYTF. The DNA of the CDR3 is TGTGCCATCAGTGAGTCTTGGACAGGAGACCAGTATGGCTACACCTTC.

V is TRBV6-1 and J is TRBJ1-2, with a possible D match to TRBD1 (5 bases). Germline V CDR1 and CDR2: MNHNS, SASEGT. This CDR3 has 13 amino acids. The V end lost 11 bases, the J end lost 7 bases, and 20 bases lay between the germline ends. The CDR3 DNA reads as TGTGCCGTCCGCCGGAAGGCAGGGTCTGGCTACACCTTC. Its translation is CAVRRKAGSGYTF.

V is TRBV7-8 and J is TRBJ1-1; D unclear. Deletions cut 5 bases from V and 1 base from J, with 14 bases between. The CDR3 has 15 amino acids. Germline values: CDR1 SGHVS, CDR2 FQNEAQ. The CDR3 DNA sequence: TGTGCCAGCAGCCCCTTGTGGCAGCGGAACACTGAAGCTTTCTTT. This sequence encodes CASSPLWQRNTEAFF.

This clone has just a few counts. The V call is TRBV19, the J call TRBJ1-5, with D unclear. The germline gives CDR1 LNHDA, CDR2 SQIVND (reference sequence). The CDR3 extends over 14 amino acids. V gave up 1 base and J gave up 6 bases, with 10 bases separating them. CDR3 sequence (DNA): TGTGCCAGTAGTATAGGATGGGAGGTTCAGCCCCAGCATTTT. It specifies CASSIGWEVQPQHF. Drawing the rest from reference TRBV19 and TRBJ1-5, the complete variable domain is DGGITQSPKYLFRKEGQNVTLSCEQNLNHDAMYWYRQDPGQGLRLIYYSQIVNDFQKGDIAEGYSVSREKKESFPLTVTSAQKNPTAFYLCASSIGWEVQPQHFGDGTRLSIL.

The chain employs TRBV19 and TRBJ2-5, with D uncertain. The CDR3 covers 14 residues. V gave up 3 bases and J gave up 4 bases, with 12 bases separating them. Looked up from germline, CDR1 is LNHDA and CDR2 is SQIVND (reference sequence). The CDR3 loop is CASSIRPIGETQYF. For the CDR3, the DNA is TGTGCCAGTAGTATCCGTCCTATCGGAGAGACCCAGTACTTC.

This chain joins TRBV5-6 and TRBJ2-5; 7 nucleotides line up with TRBD2. Per the germline V gene, CDR1 is SGHDT and CDR2 is YYEEEE. CDR3 length: 14 amino acids. With V trimmed by 3 bases and J by 5 bases, 7 bases remained unmatched. In DNA, the CDR3 is TGTGCCAGCAGCTCGAACCGGGGGGTGGAGACCCAGTACTTC. Translating it yields CASSSNRGVETQYF.

The chain carries TRBV7-2 and TRBJ2-3; 14 nucleotides agree with TRBD2. V lost 1 base, J lost 0 bases, and 3 bases stayed unmatched. The germline CDR1 and CDR2 sequences are SGHTA and FQGNSA. This CDR3 is built from 18 residues. The CDR3 loop reads CASSLGLAGGPSTDTQYF. The CDR3 nucleotides are TGTGCCAGCAGCTTAGGACTAGCGGGAGGGCCGAGCACAGATACGCAGTATTTT.

CDR3 in amino acids: CASSPDRVGYEQYF. CDR3 in DNA: TGTGCCAGCAGTCCGGACAGGGTGGGGTACGAGCAGTACTTC. The V gene is TRBV6-6, the J gene TRBJ2-7; 8 bases agree with TRBD1. The CDR3 contains 14 residues. V was clipped by 5 bases and J by 4 bases; unmatched bases: 7. Germline CDR1 MNHNY, CDR2 SVGAGI (reference sequence).

The chain links TRBV2 to TRBJ2-1; D gene unclear. Trimming took off 2 bases at V and 5 bases at J, with 10 bases between the two ends. Germline V gene data show CDR1 as SNHLY and CDR2 as FYNNEI. The CDR3 is 14 residues long. The CDR3 DNA sequence: TGTGCCAGCAGTGAAACCTATACCCACAATGAGCAGTTCTTC. Its protein product is CASSETYTHNEQFF.

The V call is TRBV5-1, the J call TRBJ2-1, with 12 nucleotides matching TRBD2. CDR3 size: 16 residues. The germline CDR1 and CDR2 sequences are SGHRS and YFSETQ. V shed 4 bases, J shed 8 bases, and the junction held 10 bases outside the gene matches. The CDR3 is CASSEGLAGYGDEQFF. The CDR3 coding sequence is TGCGCCAGCAGCGAAGGACTAGCGGGATATGGGGATGAGCAGTTCTTC. Together with reference TRBV5-1 and TRBJ2-1, the CDR3 gives the full variable domain: KAGVTQTPRYLIKTRGQQVTLSCSPISGHRSVSWYQQTPGQGLQFLFEYFSETQRNKGNFPGRFSGRQFSNSRSEMNVSTLELGDSALYLCASSEGLAGYGDEQFFGPGTRLTVL.

The chain combines TRBV27 with TRBJ1-5, with unresolved D. V gave up 0 bases and J gave up 3 bases, with 6 bases separating them. The CDR3 sequence is 14 residues long. Per the germline V gene, CDR1 is MNHEY and CDR2 is SMNVEV (reference sequence). The chain's CDR3 is CASSLSRFNQPQHF. Written as DNA, the CDR3 is TGTGCCAGCAGTTTATCCCGGTTCAATCAGCCCCAGCATTTT.

This clone showed up just once. V gene TRBV19 combines with J gene TRBJ2-7; 10 bases map to TRBD1. The germline V gene encodes CDR1 LNHDA and CDR2 SQIVND (reference sequence). V was clipped by 5 bases and J by 6 bases; unmatched bases: 10. This CDR3 contains 15 residues. The CDR3 region is CASSAGQGPGAEQYF. The CDR3 region has the DNA TGTGCCAGTAGTGCGGGACAGGGGCCCGGGGCCGAGCAGTACTTC.

The sample holds a few counts of this clone. The rearrangement joins TRBV19 to TRBJ1-1, with D maybe TRBD1 (5 bases). The CDR3 has 15 residues. The V end lost 5 bases, the J end lost 1 base, and 14 bases lay between the germline ends. Germline values: CDR1 LNHDA, CDR2 SQIVND (reference sequence). CDR3 in DNA: TGTGCCAGTAGTCCCCGACAGACTTCGAACACTGAAGCTTTCTTT. It is translated as CASSPRQTSNTEAFF.

The table lists this clone with a count of one. This chain uses TRBV29-1 with TRBJ2-5; weak D call: TRBD2 (5 bases). The CDR3 has 12 amino acids. The V gene's germline CDR1 is SQVTM and CDR2 ANQGSEA. Between the trimmed V and J ends, which lost 4 bases and 2 bases, there was a span of 8 bases. The CDR3 nucleotides read TGCAGCGTTGGCCGGGGACAAGAGACCCAGTACTTC. It specifies CSVGRGQETQYF.

CDR3 sequence: CAISAESASTDTQYF. The CDR3 DNA is TGTGCCATCAGCGCGGAGAGTGCTAGCACAGATACGCAGTATTTT. The chain has TRBV10-3 and TRBJ2-3; D remains unclear. This CDR3 is built from 15 residues. Germline lookup yields CDR1 ENHRY and CDR2 SYGVKD. V was shortened by 6 bases and J by 0 bases, with 13 bases between the two germline ends.

This chain joins TRBV28 and TRBJ1-1, with D uncertain. The V gene's germline CDR1 is MDHEN and CDR2 SYDVKM. The CDR3 length is 12 residues. V lost 3 bases and J 6 bases, leaving 8 bases between the germline ends. The CDR3 DNA follows: TGTGCCAGCAGTTTGGCGGGTCCTGAAGCTTTCTTT. It yields the protein CASSLAGPEAFF.

The CDR3 region has the DNA TGTGCCAGCAGCAACCCGGGACTGGACCCGGCAACCTACAATGAGCAGTTCTTC. It is translated as CASSNPGLDPATYNEQFF. V gene TRBV7-3 combines with J gene TRBJ2-1; D is possibly TRBD2 (6 bases). Between the trimmed V and J ends, which lost 5 bases and 2 bases, there was a span of 22 bases. The CDR3 extends over 18 amino acids. Germline V gives CDR1 SGHTA, CDR2 FQGTGA.

The chain uses TRBV30 and TRBJ2-7; 9 bases are shared with TRBD1. Germline V gene sequence: CDR1 GTSNPN, CDR2 SVGIG (reference sequence). The CDR3 runs to 20 residues. J lost 3 bases, V lost 0 bases, and 21 bases had no gene match. CDR3 sequence (DNA): TGTGCCTGGAGTGTAGGGGCAGGGACAGGGACGTCTGGGATGGTCTACGAGCAGTACTTC. Its translation is CAWSVGAGTGTSGMVYEQYF.

The genes are TRBV28 and TRBJ1-5; a possible D gene is TRBD1 (6 bases). This CDR3 spans 15 amino acids. Deletions cut 3 bases from V and 4 bases from J, with 13 bases between. Germline lookup yields CDR1 MDHEN and CDR2 SYDVKM. Here the CDR3 reads CASSFFRGPNQPQHF. CDR3 DNA sequence: TGTGCCAGCAGTTTTTTCAGGGGACCAAATCAGCCCCAGCATTTT.

The CDR3 here is CASYPGQGAREQYF. In DNA form, the CDR3 reads TGTGCCTCCTACCCCGGGCAGGGGGCAAGGGAGCAGTACTTC. The V gene is TRBV6-5, the J gene TRBJ2-7, with 8 bases lining up with TRBD1. There are 14 residues in the CDR3. Germline V CDR1 and CDR2: MNHEY, SVGAGI. The V segment lost 11 bases and the J segment 7 bases; nucleotides outside the gene matches: 16.

The rearrangement uses TRBV6-4 and TRBJ2-3; the match to TRBD2 covers 12 bases. The CDR3 totals 18 residues. CDR1 is MRHNA, CDR2 SNTAGT, per germline. V shed 6 bases and J 4 bases; nucleotides not matched to a gene: 14. The CDR3 nucleotides read TGTGCCAGCAGCACGCCGGGACTAGCGGGCTACCTACCAGATACGCAGTATTTT. This codes for CASSTPGLAGYLPDTQYF.

The chain uses TRBV19 and TRBJ2-1, with D possibly TRBD1 on 6 matching bases. V lost 1 base, J lost 10 bases, and 11 bases lay in between. The germline CDR1 and CDR2 sequences are LNHDA and SQIVND (reference sequence). The CDR3 spans 13 residues. The CDR3 sequence is CASSIAPRGEQFF. CDR3 sequence (DNA): TGTGCCAGTAGTATAGCCCCCAGGGGCGAGCAGTTCTTC.

The V call is TRBV28, the J call TRBJ1-1; D remains unclear. Germline V lookup: CDR1 MDHEN, CDR2 SYDVKM. V dropped 9 bases and J dropped 0 bases, with 14 bases sitting between them. The CDR3 extends over 14 amino acids. The CDR3 region is CASRIRHLNTEAFF. The CDR3 DNA reads as TGTGCCAGTAGAATCAGGCACTTGAACACTGAAGCTTTCTTT.

This clone was seen a handful of times. The chain couples TRBV27 to TRBJ2-1; 9 bases are a match to TRBD2. V trimming: 10 bases; J trimming: 4 bases; junction bases outside the gene matches: 8. CDR1 is MNHEY and CDR2 is SMNVEV in the germline V gene (reference sequence). This CDR3 spans 14 amino acids. Here the CDR3 DNA reads TGTGCCACCTCTTCTAGCGGGGTTTACAATGAGCAGTTCTTC. Protein: CATSSSGVYNEQFF.

A few counts support this clone. The chain employs TRBV29-1 and TRBJ2-5, with D possibly TRBD2 on 5 matching bases. V was clipped by 4 bases and J by 1 base, with 7 bases between them. The germline V gene encodes CDR1 SQVTM and CDR2 ANQGSEA. The CDR3 contains 12 residues. The CDR3, as DNA: TGCAGCGTTGGGACTTCCCAAGAGACCCAGTACTTC. Translating it yields CSVGTSQETQYF.

The chain couples TRBV29-1 to TRBJ1-2; maybe TRBD1 (5 bases). The germline V gene has CDR1 SQVTM and CDR2 ANQGSEA. The CDR3 consists of 11 residues. The V and J ends lost 4 bases and 2 bases respectively, with 5 bases between them. This chain's CDR3 is CSVGQNYGYTF. The CDR3 DNA sequence: TGCAGCGTTGGACAGAACTATGGCTACACCTTC.

This chain uses TRBV10-3 with TRBJ2-5; unclear D gene. There are 14 residues in the CDR3. Looked up from germline, CDR1 is ENHRY and CDR2 is SYGVKD. V was trimmed by 0 bases and J by 3 bases, leaving 8 bases between them. CDR3 loop: CAISESQLEETQYF. The CDR3 DNA is TGTGCCATCAGTGAGTCCCAGTTGGAAGAGACCCAGTACTTC.

The DNA for the CDR3 is TGTGCCACCAGCAGAGCTTCCGGGACAGAGGGTTCGGAAAAACTGTTTTTT. Protein product: CATSRASGTEGSEKLFF. The V call is TRBV15, the J call TRBJ1-4; 7 nucleotides line up with TRBD1. This CDR3 comprises 17 residues. J lost 8 bases, V lost 1 base, and 13 bases had no gene match. CDR1 and CDR2 (germline): LNHNV, YYDKDF (reference sequence).